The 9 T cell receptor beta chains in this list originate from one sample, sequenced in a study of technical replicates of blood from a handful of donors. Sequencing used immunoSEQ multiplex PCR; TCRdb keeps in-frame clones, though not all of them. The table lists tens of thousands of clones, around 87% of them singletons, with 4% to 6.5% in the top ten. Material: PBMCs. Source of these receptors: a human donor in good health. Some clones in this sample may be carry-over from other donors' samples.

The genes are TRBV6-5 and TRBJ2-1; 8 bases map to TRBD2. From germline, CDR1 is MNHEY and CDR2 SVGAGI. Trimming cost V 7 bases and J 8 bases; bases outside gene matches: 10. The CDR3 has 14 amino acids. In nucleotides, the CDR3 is TGTGCCAGCAAGAGAGTAGCGGGATGGGATGAGCAGTTCTTC. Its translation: CASKRVAGWDEQFF.

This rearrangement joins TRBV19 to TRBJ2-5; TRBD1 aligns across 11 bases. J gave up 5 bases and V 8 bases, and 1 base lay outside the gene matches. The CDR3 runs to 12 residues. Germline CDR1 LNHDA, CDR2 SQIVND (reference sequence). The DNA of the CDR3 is TGTGCCAGTGGACAGGGGGCTGAGACCCAGTACTTC. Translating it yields CASGQGAETQYF.

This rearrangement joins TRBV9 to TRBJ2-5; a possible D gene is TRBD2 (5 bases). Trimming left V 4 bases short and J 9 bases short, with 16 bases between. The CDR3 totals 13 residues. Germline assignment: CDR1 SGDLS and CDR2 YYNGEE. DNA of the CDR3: TGTGCCAGCAGCCCGAGAAACTCGGAGGCCCAGTACTTC. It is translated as CASSPRNSEAQYF.

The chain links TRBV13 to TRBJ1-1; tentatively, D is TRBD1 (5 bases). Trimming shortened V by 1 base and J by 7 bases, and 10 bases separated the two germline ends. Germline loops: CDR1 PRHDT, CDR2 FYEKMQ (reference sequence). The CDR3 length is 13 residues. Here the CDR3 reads CASSLARVSEAFF. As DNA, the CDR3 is TGTGCCAGCAGCTTAGCCAGGGTGAGTGAAGCTTTCTTT.

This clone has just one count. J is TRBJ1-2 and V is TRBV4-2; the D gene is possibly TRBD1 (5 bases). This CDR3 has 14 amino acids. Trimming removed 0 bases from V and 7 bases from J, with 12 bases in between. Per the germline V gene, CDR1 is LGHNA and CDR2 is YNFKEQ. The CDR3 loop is CASSQDQRGSGYTF. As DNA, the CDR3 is TGTGCCAGCAGCCAAGATCAACGGGGGTCTGGCTACACCTTC.

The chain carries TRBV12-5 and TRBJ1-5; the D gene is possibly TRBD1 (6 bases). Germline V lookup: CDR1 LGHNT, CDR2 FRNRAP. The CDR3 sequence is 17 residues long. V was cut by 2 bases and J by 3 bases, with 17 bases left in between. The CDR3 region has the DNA TGTGCTAGTGGTTTGAACAACAGGGCGGACTCCAATCAGCCCCAGCATTTT. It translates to CASGLNNRADSNQPQHF.

CDR3 sequence (DNA): TGCAGCGCCCTCCGGGGTGGGGTGAACACTGAAGCTTTCTTT. Amino acid sequence: CSALRGGVNTEAFF. The chain has TRBV29-1 and TRBJ1-1; unclear D gene. Germline loops: CDR1 SQVTM, CDR2 ANQGSEA. V was trimmed by 7 bases and J by 0 bases, leaving 15 bases between them. The CDR3 has 14 residues.

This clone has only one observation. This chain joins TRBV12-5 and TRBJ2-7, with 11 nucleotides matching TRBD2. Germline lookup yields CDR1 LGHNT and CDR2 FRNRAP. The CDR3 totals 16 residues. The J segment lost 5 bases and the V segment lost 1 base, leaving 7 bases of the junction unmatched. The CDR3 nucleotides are TGTGCTAGTGGTTTGGCCCTAGCGGGAGGAGTCCACGAGCAGTACTTC. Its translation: CASGLALAGGVHEQYF.

As DNA, the CDR3 is TGTGCCAGCACCCAGGACAGAGGAGACTACGAGCAGTACTTC. Translation: CASTQDRGDYEQYF. The chain is built from TRBV2 and TRBJ2-7; tentative D call: TRBD1 (6 bases). The V gene lost 7 bases and the J gene lost 3 bases, with 16 bases spanning the gap. The CDR3 sequence is 14 residues long. CDR1 and CDR2 (germline): SNHLY, FYNNEI. The variable domain in full, with the rest retrieved from reference TRBV2 and TRBJ2-7, is EPEVTQTPSHQVTQMGQEVILRCVPISNHLYFYWYRQILGQKVEFLVSFYNNEISEKSEIFDDQFSVERPDGSNFTLKIRSTKLEDSAMYFCASTQDRGDYEQYFGPGTRLTVT.